A selection of T cell receptor beta chains follows, all from one sample in a study of blood T cells in healthy people across ages. TCRdb re-analysed the 5' RACE reads in MiXCR, keeping a single row per CDR3 protein. The table has 660,000 or so distinct CDR3 sequences, 58% seen once; the top ten hold over 35%. Sequencing input: blood. These receptors all stem from a man in his fifties or sixties in good health. Both conserved end residues are part of each CDR3.

j_gene,v_gene,CDR3aa
TRBJ2-7,TRBV6-1,CASTFGANRPYEQYF
TRBJ2-6,TRBV7-2,CASSLRNGAGSVLTF
TRBJ2-3,TRBV2,CASNRYGTDTQYF
TRBJ2-5,TRBV5-1,CASSYDGYQETQYF
TRBJ1-4,TRBV5-1,CASSSLAPGQENEKLFF
TRBJ1-5,TRBV27,CASSLSKTGLNDQPQHF
TRBJ1-5,TRBV25-1,CASSPGQGTYQPQHF
TRBJ1-6,TRBV9,CASYGKGSPYNSPLHF
TRBJ2-3,TRBV4-3,CASSQEGTGDPDTQYF
TRBJ1-2,TRBV20-1,CSATRTGAPNYGYTF
TRBJ1-1,TRBV3-1,CASSQPRSQGTEAFF
TRBJ2-1,TRBV25-1,CASGGQPTYNEQFF
TRBJ1-6,TRBV6-5,CASRMTGGNSPLHF
TRBJ1-2,TRBV10-3,CAISRGQGNYGYTF
TRBJ2-7,TRBV20-1,CSAQSWREYEQYF
TRBJ1-5,TRBV20-1,CSARDRTGGRQPQHF
TRBJ2-4,TRBV7-9,CASSPLLEAKNIQYF
TRBJ1-4,TRBV4-3,CASSQEIHGQPEKLFF
TRBJ2-5,TRBV18,CASSPPSGTGQETQYF
TRBJ2-1,TRBV20-1,CSASRKISGGEFGQFF
TRBJ2-7,TRBV10-3,CAISESYGPYEQYF
TRBJ1-2,TRBV4-1,CPSSQERGEYYGYTF
TRBJ2-7,TRBV6-6,CASSYSTDYDYEQYF
TRBJ1-2,TRBV2,CASMGTGAGLGYTF
TRBJ2-3,TRBV10-2,CAARTGTDTQYF
-,TRBV20-1,CSAPRARGDTAVYEQYF
TRBJ2-7,TRBV6-2/TRBV6-3,CVSRTAGTAYEQYF
TRBJ2-7,TRBV27,CASSFGRGVSYEQYF
TRBJ1-5,TRBV10-3,CATGSQSRGQPQHF
TRBJ1-1,TRBV2,CASIRDGYEAFF
TRBJ1-5,TRBV6-1,CASSEEGPQHF
TRBJ2-7,TRBV29-1,CSVVNMGLAARSSYEQYF
TRBJ1-5,TRBV20-1,CSARVPGDQPQHF
TRBJ1-6,TRBV20-1,CSASPDGPVISSYNSPLHF
TRBJ1-1,TRBV20-1,CSAPADLPNTEAFF
TRBJ1-4,TRBV28,CASSQGGQGFEKLFF